This T cell receptor beta chain was sequenced in a study of shared clonotypes between healthy human individuals. Sequenced by immunoSEQ multiplex PCR; TCRdb stores in-frame clones only, minus some. This sample yields about 2,200,000 clones, of which more than 85% are seen a single time; approximately 1.7% belongs to the top ten. CD45RO-negative CD8 cells positively selected for CCR7 made up the naive population, which excluded terminally differentiated effector memory CD45RA+ cells. Germline V gives CDR1 SGHVS, CDR2 FQNEAQ. The CDR3 is 16 amino acids. V was pared by 3 bases and J by 8 bases, with 20 bases between.

Specimen: naive CD8+ T cells from PBMCs. The TCR originated in a man aged 18 to 35 in good health. Some clones in this sample may be carry-over from other donors' samples. V gene TRBV7-8 combines with J gene TRBJ2-1; D is perhaps TRBD2 (6 bases). CDR3 amino acids: CASSLGRTIPSDEQFF. CDR3 bases: TGTGCCAGCAGCTTGGGAAGGACTATCCCTTCCGATGAGCAGTTCTTC.